Sequencing of this T cell receptor (beta chain) was carried out in a study of blood T cell repertoires in COVID-19 (dated by TCRdb to 2018 to 2021). About the full investigation: Samples covering the acute and convalescent phases of COVID-19 were provided by collaborators in the United States, Italy and Spain. The dataset comprised deeply sampled blood TCRbeta repertoires from subjects exposed to, actively infected with, or recovered from COVID-19. A freely available public database, intended as a resource for researchers studying the immune response to SARS-CoV-2, is where the repertoires were released. A de-identified subject ID, COVID-19 status, age in years and sex were almost always included in the sample metadata. The samples were drawn from the first 160 participants of the ongoing ImmuneRACE study and from 950 to 1,500 subjects provided by 6 global collaborators. The prospective study material was composed of cDNA or gDNA derived from T cells, B-cell-depleted T cells, or PBMCs. Where HLA class I and class II types were available, the types were taken from metadata supplied by the sample provider, not from assay-based typing. Study-level results and caveats: The quantity of clinical and demographic metadata differed by source and by participant and was supplied without curation.

CDR3 length: 12 amino acids, cysteine to phenylalanine. CDR3 DNA only is kept here, 36 bases in frame from base 1. CDR1 and CDR2 (GTSNPN, SVGIG) derive from the germline V gene (reference sequence). V drops 5 bases and J drops 7 bases, leaving 14 bases in between. In the case of this clone: Its antigen is not yet known. No much larger clonotype is one base removed from it; base qualities were not supplied.

TCRbeta CDR3 regions were amplified from genomic DNA using the immunoSEQ Assay, a bias-controlled multiplex PCR. The source study handled its data this way. Within the assay, amplification of reference gene primers was used to estimate how many nucleated cells each sample contained. Sequence reads were collapsed and filtered to measure the absolute abundance of every unique TCRbeta CDR3 rearrangement. For each sample, productive Simpson clonality was calculated as the square root of Simpson's diversity index across productive rearrangements. The immuneACCESS repertoire file appears here via TCRdb, limited to in-frame rearrangements. These files lack a portion of the clones; in checked studies, under half of the deficit traces to unresolved V genes, and the cause of the others is not known. D and trimming were read from the DNA, whereas the V and J calls and clone size are those reported in that table. Across this sample there are over 120,000 clones, with 75% to 90% seen only once. Of the sample, roughly 35% falls within the top ten clones.

Another Seattle source contributed samples from volunteer blood donors who had recovered from COVID-19. Collaborating institutions collected whole blood in K2EDTA tubes following their own protocols. For TCRbeta analysis, collaborators shipped samples as frozen whole blood, isolated PBMCs, or DNA extracted from either of those sample types. The sequencing input was peripheral blood. This clonotype was obtained from a man aged 45-65 years who had recovered from COVID-19. The chain joins TRBV30 to TRBJ1-2, and possibly TRBD1, on 5 matching bases. The DNA sequence is as follows: TGTGCCTGGGGATGGGGGGAAGCTGGCTACACCTTC. Translated, it gives CAWGWGEAGYTF. Supplemented by the reference TRBV30 and TRBJ1-2 proteins around the CDR3, the complete variable domain is SQTIHQWPATLVQPVGSPLSLECTVEGTSNPNLYWYRQAAGRGLQLLFYSVGIGQISSEVPQNLSASRPQDRQFILSSKKLLLSDSGFYLCAWGWGEAGYTFGSGTRLTVV.